This TCR beta chain was identified in a study of T cell repertoires in cytomegalovirus infection. Study-level results: Pooled public TCR beta family frequency picked out CMV carriers with the relevant HLA. Ex vivo responses were dominated by HLA-C-restricted CMV-specific TCR beta clonotypes.

Regarding this clonotype: Its matching antigen is unknown.

One entry per CDR3 protein, called by TCRdb with MiXCR from the reads. The sample includes 400,000 to 600,000 distinct CDR3 sequences, roughly 43% seen only once; the top ten take about 41%. CDR3 size: 12 residues. Germline loops: CDR1 MNHEY, CDR2 SVGEGT. Trimming removed 2 bases from V and 4 bases from J, with 5 bases in between. This receptor was taken from a human donor in good health (CMV status not recorded). Some clones in this sample may be carry-over from other donors' samples. The rearrangement links TRBV6-2 or TRBV6-3 to TRBJ1-2, with D unclear. The sequences come from cultured PBMCs, collected from culture after CMV antigen stimulation. CDR3 sequence (DNA): TGTGCCAGCAGTTACATGGGCTATGGCTACACCTTC. This codes for CASSYMGYGYTF.